This T cell receptor beta chain was recovered during a study of blood T cell repertoires in COVID-19. As handled by the study authors: Amplification from reference gene primers served as the basis for estimated nucleated cell counts. The method was immunoSEQ multiplex PCR; TCRdb's version includes in-frame clones alone and lacks a portion of them. From that table come the V and J calls and clone size; the DNA was used to work out D and trimming. The sample carries some 130,000 clones, 80% to 90% recorded once. The CDR3 sequence is 16 residues long. The ends were cut back, 6 bases at V and 2 bases at J, with 17 bases in the middle. Germline V gives CDR1 MDHEN, CDR2 SYDVKM.

This sequence originates from a woman in her fifties or sixties with acute or convalescent COVID-19. The genes are TRBV28 and TRBJ2-1, with D perhaps TRBD2 (6 bases). Sequenced material: peripheral blood. The DNA of the CDR3 is TGTGCCAGCAGACCCACCGGGAGTGTGGCCTACAATGAGCAGTTCTTC. This sequence encodes CASRPTGSVAYNEQFF.